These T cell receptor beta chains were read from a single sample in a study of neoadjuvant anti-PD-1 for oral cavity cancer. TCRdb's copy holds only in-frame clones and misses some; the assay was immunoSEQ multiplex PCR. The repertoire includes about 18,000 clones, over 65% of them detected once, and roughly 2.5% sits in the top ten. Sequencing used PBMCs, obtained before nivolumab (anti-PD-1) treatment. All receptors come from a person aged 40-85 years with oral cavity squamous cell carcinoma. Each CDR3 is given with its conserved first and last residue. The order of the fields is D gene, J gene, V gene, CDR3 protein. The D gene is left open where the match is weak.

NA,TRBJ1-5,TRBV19,CASSIGAGYSNQPQHF
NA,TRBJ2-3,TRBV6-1,CASAGTRSTDTQYF
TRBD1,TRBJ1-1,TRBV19,CASSTRQGNMNTEAFF
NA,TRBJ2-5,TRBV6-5,CASSYSRGYQETQYF
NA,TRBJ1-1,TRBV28,CASSLSNTEAFF
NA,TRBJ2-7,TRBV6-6,CASSYSTGTFLHF
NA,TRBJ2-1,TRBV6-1,CASSERVNEQFF
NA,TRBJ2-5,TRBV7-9,CASSLGGSGETQYF
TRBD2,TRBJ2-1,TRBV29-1,CSVEVISGRAGRYNEQFF
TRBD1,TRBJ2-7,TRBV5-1,CASSLEGTAFYEQYF
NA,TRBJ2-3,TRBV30,CAWSPQGDTQYF
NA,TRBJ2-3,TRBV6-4,CASSRTWGTSTDTQYF
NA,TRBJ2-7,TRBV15,CATSREVSGISYEQYF
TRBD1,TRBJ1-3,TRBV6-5,CASSPPDRAGNTIYF
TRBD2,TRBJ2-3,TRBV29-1,CSSLGVAGGPTDTQYF
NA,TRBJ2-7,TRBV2,CASSSSYEQYF
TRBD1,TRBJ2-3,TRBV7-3,CASSYRDRATDTQYF
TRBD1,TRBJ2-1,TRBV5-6,CASSRMDRSFF
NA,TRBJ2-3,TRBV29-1,CSVGASRESTDTQYF
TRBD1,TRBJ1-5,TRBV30,CAWSGGTGGQPQHF
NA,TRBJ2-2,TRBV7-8,CASSLFRMAGELFF
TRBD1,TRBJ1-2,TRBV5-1,CASSPGQGEGYTF
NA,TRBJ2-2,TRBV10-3,CAIRDVWNTGELFF
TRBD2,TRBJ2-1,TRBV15,CATSRDRLAGFNEQFF
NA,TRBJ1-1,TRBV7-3,CASSLTSGNTEAFF
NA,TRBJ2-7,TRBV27,CASSSDMAPNEQYF
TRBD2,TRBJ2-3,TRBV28,CASNPSGGHTDTQYF
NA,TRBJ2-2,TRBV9,CASSARGSVAGELFF
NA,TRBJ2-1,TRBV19,CASSISGSSYNEQFF
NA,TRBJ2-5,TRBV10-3,CAISATRSEETQYF
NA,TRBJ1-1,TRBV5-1,CASSLQGNTEAFF
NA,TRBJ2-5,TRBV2,CASSPQETQYF
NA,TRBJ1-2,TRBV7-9,CASSSAGTGVVYTF
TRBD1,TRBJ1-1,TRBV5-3,CARSQTRDRVPTEAFF
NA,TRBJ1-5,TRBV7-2,CASSSAGVNQPQHF
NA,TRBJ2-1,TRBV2,CASSGGKVGYNEQFF